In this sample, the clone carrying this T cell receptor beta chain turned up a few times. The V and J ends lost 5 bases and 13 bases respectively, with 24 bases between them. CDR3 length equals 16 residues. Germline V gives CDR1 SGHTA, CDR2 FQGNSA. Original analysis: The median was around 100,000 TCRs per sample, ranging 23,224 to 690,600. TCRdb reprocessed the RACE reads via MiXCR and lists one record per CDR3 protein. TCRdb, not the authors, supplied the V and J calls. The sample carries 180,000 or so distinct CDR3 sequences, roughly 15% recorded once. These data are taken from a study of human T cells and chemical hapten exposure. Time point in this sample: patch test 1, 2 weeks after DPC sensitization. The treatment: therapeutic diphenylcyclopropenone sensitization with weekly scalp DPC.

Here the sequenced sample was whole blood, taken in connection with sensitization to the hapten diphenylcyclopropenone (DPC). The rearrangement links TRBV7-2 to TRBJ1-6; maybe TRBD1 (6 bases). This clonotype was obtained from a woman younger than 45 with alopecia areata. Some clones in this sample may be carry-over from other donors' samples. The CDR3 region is CASSRNHNHRVWPLHF. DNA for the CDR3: TGTGCCAGCAGCCGTAACCATAATCACAGGGTCTGGCCCCTCCACTTT.